The TCR beta chain under discussion was sequenced for a study of blood T cells in healthy people across ages (dated by TCRdb to the mid-2010s). Study-wide context: In model experiments, roughly one uniquely barcoded TCR beta cDNA molecule per two T cells was captured by template switching. Using deep sequencing normalized with unique cDNA molecular identifiers, the study measured how TCR beta repertoire diversity changes with age. Four age groups were formed from the donors: young (average 16 years), middle-aged (just under 40), aged (around 68) and long-lived (about 80). For two donors (one aged 18 to 29 and one aged 80 or older), the study analyzed two additional independent replicas of 1 million unique cDNA reads from the same blood draw. To avoid experimental bias, donors of different ages were randomly spread across the sequencing lanes.

This clonotype was recorded a few times. Its antigen target is currently unknown. No base quality information exists; no much larger clone differs at one position. Libraries were made using 5' RACE. Reads for this sample came from an Illumina HiSeq 2500. A second PCR of roughly 6 to 12 cycles was run with a J-beta primer mix and a sample-barcoded 5' primer. A template-switch 5' adaptor carrying 12 random nucleotides introduced a unique molecular identifier onto each TCR beta cDNA molecule. At least 2.5 million CDR3-containing paired-end reads were obtained from each sample. The Mint cDNA synthesis kit, primed by a TRBC-specific oligonucleotide, was used to synthesize first-strand cDNA from all RNA. Following uracil-DNA glycosylase treatment, a first 18-cycle PCR with universal primers M1SS and BC2_uni_R was performed on all cDNA. The authors' pipeline ran thus. For normalization, 1 million high-quality reads were randomly selected from each sample, with every read carrying a distinct molecular identifier. Instead of being binned into consensus sequences, reads that shared molecular identifiers were thrown out. MiTCR, set to a Q25 quality threshold and the strictest error-elimination algorithm, was used for CDR3 identification, clonotype clustering and error correction. A nonparametric unseen species model with Euler transformation was used to estimate a lower bound on total TCR beta diversity. In-frame beta chains were kept once TCRdb had trimmed the public reads at Q25 with fastp and called clones with MiXCR. Under each unique CDR3 protein, matching rows form one entry showing the most common genes and DNA. These V and J calls originate from TCRdb's pipeline instead of the authors' own analysis. The sample includes some 1.4 million distinct CDR3 sequences, with 42% observed a single time. The top ten clonotypes cover around 8% of the sample.

Measured from the cysteine to the phenylalanine, the CDR3 is 15 residues long. The CDR3 DNA has 45 bases and is translated from base 1. Trimming accounts for 1 base at V and 9 bases at J, while the number of junction bases matched to no gene is 4. Via the germline V gene (reference sequence), CDR1 is LGHDT and CDR2 YNNKEL. Overall study results and their limits: Bulk unsorted PBMC profiling prevented conclusive comparison of naive and antigen-experienced compartments. A strong correlation was found between observed TCR beta diversity and the percentage of naive T cells measured by flow cytometry. Because donor CMV infection status was unknown, age-related changes in expanded clonotypes were potentially confounded. Compared with the aged group, the long-lived group had more naive CD4+ T cells, fewer expanded clones and increased TCR diversity, suggesting age selection. Observed TCR beta diversity per million T cells fell roughly linearly with age, and a significant reduction was already apparent by age roughly 40. Estimates of total diversity from one million sequenced T cells were regarded as lower bounds and underestimates.

The donors were 40 or so Caucasian individuals from Russia, aged about 6 to 100 years, who were systemically healthy. Approximately 9.3 milliliters of peripheral blood were drawn from each donor into EDTA-treated Vacutainer tubes. Ficoll-Paque density-gradient centrifugation was used to isolate PBMCs, with at least 7 million obtained per sample. Trizol reagent was used to extract total RNA from PBMCs, with at least 5 micrograms per sample. For every donor, flow cytometry on a PBMC aliquot measured the percentage of naive CD45RAhigh/CD27high T cells. The V and J segments used are TRBV3-1 and TRBJ2-4, with 12 central nucleotides matching TRBD1. The sequenced material came from blood. This TCR was recovered from a woman aged 18-29 years in good health. The nucleotide sequence is given as TGTGCCAGCAGCCAAGGGGGACAGGGGGCTTTCATTCAGTACTTC. Translated, this is CASSQGGQGAFIQYF.